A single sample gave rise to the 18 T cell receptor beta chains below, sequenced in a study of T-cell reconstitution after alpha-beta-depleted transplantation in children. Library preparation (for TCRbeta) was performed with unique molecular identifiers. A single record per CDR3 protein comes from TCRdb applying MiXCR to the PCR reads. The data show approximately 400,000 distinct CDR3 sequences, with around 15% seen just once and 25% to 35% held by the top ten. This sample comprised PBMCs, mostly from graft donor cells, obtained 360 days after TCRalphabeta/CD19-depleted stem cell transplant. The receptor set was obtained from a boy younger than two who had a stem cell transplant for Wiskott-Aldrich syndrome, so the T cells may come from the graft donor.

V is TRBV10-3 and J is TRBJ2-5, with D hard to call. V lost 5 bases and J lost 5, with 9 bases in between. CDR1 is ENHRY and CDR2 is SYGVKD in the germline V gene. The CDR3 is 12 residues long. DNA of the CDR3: TGTGCCATCAGTCGAGTTGGGGAGACCCAGTACTTC. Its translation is CAISRVGETQYF.

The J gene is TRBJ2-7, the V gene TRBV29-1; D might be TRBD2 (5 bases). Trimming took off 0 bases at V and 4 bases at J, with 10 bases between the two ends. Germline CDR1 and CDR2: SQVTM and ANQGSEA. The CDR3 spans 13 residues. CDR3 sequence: CSVEDRGQYEQYF. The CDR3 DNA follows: TGCAGCGTTGAAGATCGGGGTCAATACGAGCAGTACTTC.

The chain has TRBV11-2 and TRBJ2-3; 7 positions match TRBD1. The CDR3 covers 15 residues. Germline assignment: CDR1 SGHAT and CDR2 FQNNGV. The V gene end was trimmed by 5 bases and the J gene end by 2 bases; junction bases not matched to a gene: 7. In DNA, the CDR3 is TGTGCCAGCAGCACTCCAGGGGGACCCACAGATACGCAGTATTTT. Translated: CASSTPGGPTDTQYF. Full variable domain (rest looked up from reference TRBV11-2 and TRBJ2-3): EAGVAQSPRYKIIEKRQSVAFWCNPISGHATLYWYQQILGQGPKLLIQFQNNGVVDDSQLPKDRFSAERLKGVDSTLKIQPAKLEDSAVYLCASSTPGGPTDTQYFGPGTRLTVL.

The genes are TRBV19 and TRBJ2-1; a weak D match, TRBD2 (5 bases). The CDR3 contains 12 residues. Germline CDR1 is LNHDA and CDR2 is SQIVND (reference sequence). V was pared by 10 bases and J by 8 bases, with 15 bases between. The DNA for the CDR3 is TGTGCCATTCTGCCGGAGGTGTATGAGCAGTTCTTC. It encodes CAILPEVYEQFF.

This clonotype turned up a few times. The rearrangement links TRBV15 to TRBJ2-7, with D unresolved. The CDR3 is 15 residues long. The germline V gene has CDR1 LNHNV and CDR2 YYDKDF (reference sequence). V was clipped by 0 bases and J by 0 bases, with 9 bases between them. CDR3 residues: CATSRDRRSSYEQYF. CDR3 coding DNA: TGTGCCACCAGCAGAGATAGGCGAAGCTCCTACGAGCAGTACTTC. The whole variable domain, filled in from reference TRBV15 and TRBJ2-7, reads DAMVIQNPRYQVTQFGKPVTLSCSQTLNHNVMYWYQQKSSQAPKLLFHYYDKDFNNEADTPDNFQSRRPNTSFCFLDIRSPGLGDTAMYLCATSRDRRSSYEQYFGPGTRLTVT.

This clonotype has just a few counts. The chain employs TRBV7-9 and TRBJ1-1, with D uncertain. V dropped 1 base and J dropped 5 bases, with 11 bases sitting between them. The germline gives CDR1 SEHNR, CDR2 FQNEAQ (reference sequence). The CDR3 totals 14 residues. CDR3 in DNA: TGTGCCAGCAGCTTAGTGCCAGGCCGTACTGAAGCTTTCTTT. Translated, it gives CASSLVPGRTEAFF.

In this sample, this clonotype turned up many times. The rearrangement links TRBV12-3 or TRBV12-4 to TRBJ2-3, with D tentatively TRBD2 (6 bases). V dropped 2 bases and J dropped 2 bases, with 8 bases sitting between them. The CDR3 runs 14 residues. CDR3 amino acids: CASSLQRATDTQYF. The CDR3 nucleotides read TGTGCCAGCAGTTTACAGCGGGCCACAGATACGCAGTATTTT.

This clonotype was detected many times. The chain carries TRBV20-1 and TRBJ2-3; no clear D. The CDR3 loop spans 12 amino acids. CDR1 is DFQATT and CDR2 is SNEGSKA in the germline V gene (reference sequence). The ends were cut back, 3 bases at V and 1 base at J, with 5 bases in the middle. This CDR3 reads CSASAGTDTQYF. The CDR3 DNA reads TGCAGTGCTAGTGCCGGCACAGATACGCAGTATTTT.

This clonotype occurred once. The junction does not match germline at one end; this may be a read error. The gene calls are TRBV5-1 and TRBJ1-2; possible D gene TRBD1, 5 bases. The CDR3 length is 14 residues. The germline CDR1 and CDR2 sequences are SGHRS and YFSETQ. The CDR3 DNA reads TGCGCCGGCAGCCCGGTGGGGGAAGGCTATGGCTACACCTTC. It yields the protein CAGSPVGEGYGYTF.

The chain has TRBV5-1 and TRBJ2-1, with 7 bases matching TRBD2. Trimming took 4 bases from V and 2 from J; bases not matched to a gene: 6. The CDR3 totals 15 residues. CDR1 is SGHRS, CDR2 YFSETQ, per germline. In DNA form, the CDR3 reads TGCGCCAGCAGCCAGAGCGGGGATCCCTACAATGAGCAGTTCTTC. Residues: CASSQSGDPYNEQFF.

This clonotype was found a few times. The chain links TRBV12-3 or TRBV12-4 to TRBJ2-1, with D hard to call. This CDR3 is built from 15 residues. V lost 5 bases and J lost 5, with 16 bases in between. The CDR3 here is CASSDPDLLDNEQFF. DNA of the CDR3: TGTGCCAGCAGTGACCCGGACCTCCTTGACAATGAGCAGTTCTTC.

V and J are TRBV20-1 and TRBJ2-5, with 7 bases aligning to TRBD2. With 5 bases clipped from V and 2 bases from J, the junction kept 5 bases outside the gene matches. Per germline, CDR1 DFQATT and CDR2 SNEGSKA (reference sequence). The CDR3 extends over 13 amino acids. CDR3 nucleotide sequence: TGCAGTGCTCAAAGACTAGCTCAAGAGACCCAGTACTTC. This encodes CSAQRLAQETQYF.

The CDR3 DNA sequence: TGTGCCACCAGTGACCTGAAAATGGACTATGGCTACACCTTC. As protein: CATSDLKMDYGYTF. The chain employs TRBV24-1 and TRBJ1-2, with D hard to call. CDR1 KGHDR and CDR2 SFDVKD come from the germline V gene. V dropped 4 bases and J dropped 3 bases, with 11 bases sitting between them. The CDR3 is 14 residues long.

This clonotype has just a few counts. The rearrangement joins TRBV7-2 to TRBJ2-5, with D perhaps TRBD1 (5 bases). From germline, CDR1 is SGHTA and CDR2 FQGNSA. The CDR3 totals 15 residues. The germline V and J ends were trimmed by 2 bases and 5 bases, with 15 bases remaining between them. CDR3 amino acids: CASSLFGPKGETQYF. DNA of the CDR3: TGTGCCAGCAGCTTATTTGGGCCTAAGGGGGAGACCCAGTACTTC.

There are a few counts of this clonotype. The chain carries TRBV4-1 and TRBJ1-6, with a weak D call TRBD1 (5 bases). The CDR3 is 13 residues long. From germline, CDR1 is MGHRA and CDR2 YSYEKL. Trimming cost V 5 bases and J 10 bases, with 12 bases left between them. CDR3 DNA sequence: TGCGCCAGCAGCACCCGACAGCCCTCACCCCTCCACTTT. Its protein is CASSTRQPSPLHF.

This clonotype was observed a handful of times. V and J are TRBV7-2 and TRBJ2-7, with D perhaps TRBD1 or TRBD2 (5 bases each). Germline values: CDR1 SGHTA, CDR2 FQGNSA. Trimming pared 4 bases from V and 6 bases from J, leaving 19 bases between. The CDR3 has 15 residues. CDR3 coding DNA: TGTGCCAGCAGCTCCCTCGGGACCGATGCCTTCGAGCAGTACTTC. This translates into CASSSLGTDAFEQYF.

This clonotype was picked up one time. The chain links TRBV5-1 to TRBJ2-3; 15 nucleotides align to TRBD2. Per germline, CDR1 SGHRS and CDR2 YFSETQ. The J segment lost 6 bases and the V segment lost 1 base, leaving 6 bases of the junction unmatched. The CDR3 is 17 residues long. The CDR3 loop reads CASSLSGLAGGRDTQYF. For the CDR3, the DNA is TGCGCCAGCAGCTTGTCCGGACTAGCGGGGGGGCGGGATACGCAGTATTTT.

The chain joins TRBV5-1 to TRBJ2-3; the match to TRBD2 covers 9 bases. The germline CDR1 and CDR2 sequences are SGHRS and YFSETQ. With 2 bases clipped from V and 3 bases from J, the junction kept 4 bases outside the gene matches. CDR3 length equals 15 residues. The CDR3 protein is CASSLAGGETDTQYF. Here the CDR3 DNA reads TGCGCCAGCAGCTTAGCGGGAGGAGAGACAGATACGCAGTATTTT.